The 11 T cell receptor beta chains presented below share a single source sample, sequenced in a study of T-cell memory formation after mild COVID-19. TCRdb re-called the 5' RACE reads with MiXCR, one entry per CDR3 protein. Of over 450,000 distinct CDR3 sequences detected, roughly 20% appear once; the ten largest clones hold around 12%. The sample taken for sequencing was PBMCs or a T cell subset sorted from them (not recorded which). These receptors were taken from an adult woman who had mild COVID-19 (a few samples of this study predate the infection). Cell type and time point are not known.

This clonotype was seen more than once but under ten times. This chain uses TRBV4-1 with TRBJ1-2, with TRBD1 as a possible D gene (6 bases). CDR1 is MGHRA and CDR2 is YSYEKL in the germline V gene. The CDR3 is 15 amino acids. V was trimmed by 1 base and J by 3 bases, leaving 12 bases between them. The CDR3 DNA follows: TGCGCCAGCAGCCAAGGTCCAGGGGACTACTATGGCTACACCTTC. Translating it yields CASSQGPGDYYGYTF.

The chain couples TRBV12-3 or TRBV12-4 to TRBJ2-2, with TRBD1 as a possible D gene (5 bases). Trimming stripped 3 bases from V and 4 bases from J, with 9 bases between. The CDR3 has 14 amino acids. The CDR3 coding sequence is TGTGCCAGCAGTTTTTCAGGGATCACCGGGGAGCTGTTTTTT. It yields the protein CASSFSGITGELFF.

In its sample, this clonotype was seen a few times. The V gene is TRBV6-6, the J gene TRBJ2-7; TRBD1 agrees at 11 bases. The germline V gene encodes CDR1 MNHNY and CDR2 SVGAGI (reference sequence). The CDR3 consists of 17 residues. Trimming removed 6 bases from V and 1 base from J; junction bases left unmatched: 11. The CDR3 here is CASRPLGTGGLSYEQYF. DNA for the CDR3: TGTGCCAGCAGACCCCTCGGGACAGGGGGACTGTCCTACGAGCAGTACTTC.

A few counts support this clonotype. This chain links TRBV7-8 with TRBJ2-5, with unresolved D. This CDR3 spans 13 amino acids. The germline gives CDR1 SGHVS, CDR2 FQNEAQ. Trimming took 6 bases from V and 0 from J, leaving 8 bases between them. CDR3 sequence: CASRTKYQETQYF. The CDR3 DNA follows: TGTGCCAGCAGGACCAAATACCAAGAGACCCAGTACTTC.

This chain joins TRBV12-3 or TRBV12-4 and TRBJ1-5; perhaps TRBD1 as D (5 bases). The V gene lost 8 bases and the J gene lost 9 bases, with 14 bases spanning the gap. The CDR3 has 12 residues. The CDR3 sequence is CASRWGVLPQHF. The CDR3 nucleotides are TGTGCCAGCCGATGGGGGGTGCTGCCCCAGCATTTT.

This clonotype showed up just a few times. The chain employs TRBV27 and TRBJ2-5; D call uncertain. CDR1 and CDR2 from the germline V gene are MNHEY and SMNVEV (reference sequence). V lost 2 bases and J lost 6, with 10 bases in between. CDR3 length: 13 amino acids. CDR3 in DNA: TGTGCCAGCAGTTTAATCCCAGGAAAGACCCAGTACTTC. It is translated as CASSLIPGKTQYF.

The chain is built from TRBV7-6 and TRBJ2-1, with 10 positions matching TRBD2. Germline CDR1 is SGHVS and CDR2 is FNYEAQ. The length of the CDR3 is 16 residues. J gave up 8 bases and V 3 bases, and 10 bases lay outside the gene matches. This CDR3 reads CASSFVSSGSGDEQFF. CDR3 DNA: TGTGCCAGCAGCTTTGTTTCTAGCGGGAGCGGCGATGAGCAGTTCTTC. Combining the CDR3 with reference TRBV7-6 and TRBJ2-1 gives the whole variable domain GAGVSQSPRYKVTKRGQDVALRCDPISGHVSLYWYRQALGQGPEFLTYFNYEAQQDKSGLPNDRFSAERPEGSISTLTIQRTEQRDSAMYRCASSFVSSGSGDEQFFGPGTRLTVL.

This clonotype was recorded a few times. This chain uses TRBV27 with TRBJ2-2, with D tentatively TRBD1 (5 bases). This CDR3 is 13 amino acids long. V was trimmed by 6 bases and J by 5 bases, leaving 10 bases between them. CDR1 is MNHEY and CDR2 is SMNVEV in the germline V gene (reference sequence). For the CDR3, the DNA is TGTGCCAGCAGGACAGTAAGGACCGGGGAGCTGTTTTTT. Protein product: CASRTVRTGELFF.

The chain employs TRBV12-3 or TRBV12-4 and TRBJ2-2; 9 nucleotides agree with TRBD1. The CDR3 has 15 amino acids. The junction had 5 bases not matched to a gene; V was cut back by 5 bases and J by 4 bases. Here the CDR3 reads CASSPTGGSTGELFF. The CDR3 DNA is TGTGCCAGCAGTCCCACAGGGGGCAGCACCGGGGAGCTGTTTTTT.

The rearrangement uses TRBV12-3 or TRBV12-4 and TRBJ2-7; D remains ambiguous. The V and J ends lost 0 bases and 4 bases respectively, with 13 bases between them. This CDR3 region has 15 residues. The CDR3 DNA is TGTGCCAGCAGTTTAGCCGTGGGCTTAAAGTACGAGCAGTACTTC. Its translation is CASSLAVGLKYEQYF.

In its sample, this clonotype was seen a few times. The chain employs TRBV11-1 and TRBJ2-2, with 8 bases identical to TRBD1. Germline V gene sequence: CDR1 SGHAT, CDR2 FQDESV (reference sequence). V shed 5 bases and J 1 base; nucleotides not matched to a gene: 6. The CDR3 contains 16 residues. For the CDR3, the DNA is TGTGCCAGCAGCAAACTCGGACAGGGGAACACCGGGGAGCTGTTTTTT. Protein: CASSKLGQGNTGELFF.